The entry that follows covers one T cell receptor (beta chain) sequence. It was CD45RO-negative cells, positively selected for CCR7, that made up naive CD8 cells, with terminally differentiated effector memory CD45RA+ cells excluded. This record comes from a study of shared clonotypes between healthy human individuals. Repertoires were generated with immunoSEQ multiplex PCR, while TCRdb's copy carries only in-frame clones and drops some. The table lists roughly 1,800,000 clones, roughly 94% of them singletons. Between the trimmed V and J ends, which lost 5 bases and 4 bases, there was a span of 11 bases. The germline V gene has CDR1 MNHNS and CDR2 SASEGT. This CDR3 comprises 13 residues.

V and J are TRBV6-1 and TRBJ1-1, with unresolved D. The receptor comes from a man between 18 and 35 years old in good health. The sample comprised naive CD8+ T cells sorted from blood. The CDR3 loop is CASSPWSPTEAFF. The DNA of the CDR3 is TGTGCCAGCAGTCCCTGGTCCCCCACTGAAGCTTTCTTT.